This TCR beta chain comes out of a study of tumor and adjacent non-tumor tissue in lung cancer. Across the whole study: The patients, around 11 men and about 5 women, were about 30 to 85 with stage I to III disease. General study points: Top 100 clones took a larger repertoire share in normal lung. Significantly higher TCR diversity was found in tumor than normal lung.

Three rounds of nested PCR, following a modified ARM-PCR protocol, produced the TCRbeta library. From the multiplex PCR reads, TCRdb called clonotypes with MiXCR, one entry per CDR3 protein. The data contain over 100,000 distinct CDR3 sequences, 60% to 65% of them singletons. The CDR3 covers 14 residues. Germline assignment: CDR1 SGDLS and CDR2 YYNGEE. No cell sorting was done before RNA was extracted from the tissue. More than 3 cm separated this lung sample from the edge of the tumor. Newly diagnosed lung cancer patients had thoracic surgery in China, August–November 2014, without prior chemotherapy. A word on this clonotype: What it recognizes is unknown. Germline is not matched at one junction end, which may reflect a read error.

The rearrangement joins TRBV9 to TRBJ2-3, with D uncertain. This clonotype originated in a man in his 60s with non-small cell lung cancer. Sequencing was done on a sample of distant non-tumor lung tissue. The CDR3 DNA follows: TGTGCCAGCAGTGTAGATGGGGTCACAGATACGCAGTATTTT. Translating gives CASSVDGVTDTQYF.